This T cell receptor (beta chain) comes out of a study of blood T cell repertoires in COVID-19. At the level of the study: Material from acute and convalescent COVID-19 was sourced from the United States, Italy and Spain.

Clones were read by immunoSEQ multiplex PCR, and TCRdb kept only the in-frame ones, dropping some. The sample lists about 270,000 clones, approximately 89% occurring once. The CDR3 covers 13 residues. CDR1 and CDR2 (germline): MNHEY, SMNVEV (reference sequence). Trimming removed 4 bases at V and 6 bases at J, with 12 bases between. This clone showed up just a few times. Sequencing input: peripheral blood. This chain uses TRBV27 with TRBJ1-1; D is unresolved. This clonotype originated in a man between 40 and 49 years old with active or convalescent COVID-19. This CDR3 reads CASSWSVGPEAFF. CDR3 DNA: TGTGCCAGCAGTTGGAGCGTGGGTCCTGAAGCTTTCTTT.